The 10 T cell receptor beta chains below come from one sample, sequenced in a study of Ad26.COV2.S vaccination and SARS-CoV-2 variants. Only in-frame clones appear in the TCRdb table, and some are missing; sequencing was by immunoSEQ multiplex PCR. Of 380,000 or so clones in the sample, under 90% were seen once. Treatment given: around 19 received Ad26.COV2.S at low or high dose, single or two shots; five or six received placebo; per-sample allocation not given. Specimens were obtained on day 63 following the first vaccine or placebo injection. Sequencing was performed on peripheral blood, taken in a trial of Ad26.COV2.S vaccine versus placebo. All receptors come from a person between 18 and 65 years old who received the Ad26.COV2.S COVID-19 vaccine or a placebo.

Notes on this clone: This sample also contains other DNA sequences that code for the same CDR3. The chain employs TRBV18 and TRBJ1-1, with a tentative D call TRBD1 (5 bases). The CDR3 covers 13 residues. CDR1 KGHSH and CDR2 LQKENI come from the germline V gene. With 6 bases removed from V and 1 base from J, the gap between germline ends came to 9 bases. The CDR3: CASSPTANTEAFF. In DNA form, the CDR3 reads TGTGCCAGCTCCCCGACAGCGAACACTGAAGCTTTCTTT.

The genes are TRBV30 and TRBJ2-4; D gene ambiguous. The CDR3 loop spans 15 amino acids. Trimming shortened V by 1 base and J by 0 bases, and 10 bases separated the two germline ends. Germline V gene data show CDR1 as GTSNPN and CDR2 as SVGIG (reference sequence). The CDR3 DNA sequence: TGTGCCTGGAGTGCCCCGGCGGAAGCCAAAAACATTCAGTACTTC. It specifies CAWSAPAEAKNIQYF.

This clone was observed a handful of times. The chain carries TRBV5-1 and TRBJ2-7; D is unclear. The CDR3 length is 15 residues. The ends were cut back, 0 bases at V and 2 bases at J, with 12 bases in the middle. The germline gives CDR1 SGHRS, CDR2 YFSETQ. CDR3 DNA: TGCGCCAGCAGCTTGGATCCAGATCGAGCCTACGAGCAGTACTTC. It yields the protein CASSLDPDRAYEQYF. The full variable domain, in which reference TRBV5-1 and TRBJ2-7 provide the parts outside the CDR3, is KAGVTQTPRYLIKTRGQQVTLSCSPISGHRSVSWYQQTPGQGLQFLFEYFSETQRNKGNFPGRFSGRQFSNSRSEMNVSTLELGDSALYLCASSLDPDRAYEQYFGPGTRLTVT.

The chain has TRBV19 and TRBJ2-1; tentative D call: TRBD2 (5 bases). V was trimmed by 0 bases and J by 9 bases, leaving 12 bases between them. Germline lookup yields CDR1 LNHDA and CDR2 SQIVND (reference sequence). The length of the CDR3 is 14 residues. CDR3 sequence: CASSIDLSGFEQFF. CDR3 nucleotide sequence: TGTGCCAGTAGTATAGATCTATCGGGGTTTGAGCAGTTCTTC.

This clone was seen just once. This chain uses TRBV9 with TRBJ1-1, with unresolved D. The germline V gene has CDR1 SGDLS and CDR2 YYNGEE. This CDR3 comprises 13 residues. V shed 2 bases and J shed 1 base, with 6 bases lying between them. Here the CDR3 reads CASSVIGNTEAFF. The CDR3 nucleotides read TGTGCCAGCAGCGTGATAGGGAACACTGAAGCTTTCTTT.

In DNA form, the CDR3 reads TGTGCCAGCAGCGATCCAGGGTGGGGAAGCTATGGCTACACCTTC. Translated: CASSDPGWGSYGYTF. This chain links TRBV5-4 with TRBJ1-2; the D gene is possibly TRBD1 (5 bases). Germline loops: CDR1 SGHNT, CDR2 YYREEE (reference sequence). The CDR3 sequence is 15 residues long. Trimming shortened V by 4 bases and J by 4 bases, and 17 bases separated the two germline ends.

The rearrangement uses TRBV18 and TRBJ1-3; a weak D match, TRBD1 (5 bases). The CDR3 is 14 residues long. The V end lost 4 bases, the J end lost 2 bases, and 9 bases lay between the germline ends. The germline gives CDR1 KGHSH, CDR2 LQKENI. The CDR3 is CASSRQGAGNTIYF. The CDR3 region has the DNA TGTGCCAGCTCACGGCAGGGCGCTGGAAACACCATATATTTT.

As regards this clone: A junction boundary mismatches the germline segment, possibly from a read error. The chain has TRBV19 and TRBJ2-4, with D possibly matching TRBD1 (6 bases). In germline, CDR1 is LNHDA, CDR2 SQIVND (reference sequence). The CDR3 runs to 12 residues. The CDR3: CASSIPDSPRNF. In DNA, the CDR3 is TGTGCCAGTAGTATCCCGGACAGCCCACGGAACTTC.

This sequence joins TRBV3-1 (or the pseudogene TRBV3-2) and TRBJ2-1, with 9 bases matching TRBD1. Germline V lookup: CDR1 LGHDT, CDR2 YNNKEL (reference sequence). The J segment lost 2 bases and the V segment lost 0 bases, leaving 2 bases of the junction unmatched. This CDR3 spans 16 amino acids. For the CDR3, the DNA is TGTGCCAGCAGCCAAGAGGGGGACAGGGCCTACAATGAGCAGTTCTTC. It translates to CASSQEGDRAYNEQFF.

This clone was counted only a few times. V is TRBV10-2 and J is TRBJ2-7; a weak D match, TRBD1 (6 bases). Germline V gene data show CDR1 as WSHSY and CDR2 as SAAADI. This CDR3 is built from 14 residues. Between the trimmed V and J ends, which lost 2 bases and 3 bases, there was a span of 11 bases. CDR3 nucleotide sequence: TGCGCCAGCAGTGAGACAGGGCTATTCTACGAGCAGTACTTC. It translates to CASSETGLFYEQYF.